A single sample is the source of the 19 T cell receptor beta chains below, sequenced in a study of cytomegalovirus exposure and HLA in healthy donors. The PCR made use of 60 Vbeta and 13 Jbeta primers. TCRdb's table, derived via immunoSEQ multiplex PCR, lists solely in-frame clones and lacks some. Among over 200,000 clones listed, about three quarters were seen once. The sample was PBMCs. The receptors come from a woman aged 55-75 years in good health and CMV-seropositive.

This chain connects TRBV7-8 to TRBJ2-1; a weak D match, TRBD1 (6 bases). The germline gives CDR1 SGHVS, CDR2 FQNEAQ. The CDR3 totals 14 residues. The V end lost 6 bases, the J end lost 4 bases, and 13 bases lay between the germline ends. The CDR3 loop reads CASRTGVNYNEQFF. CDR3 DNA: TGTGCCAGCAGGACAGGAGTTAATTACAATGAGCAGTTCTTC. Filled out from reference TRBV7-8 and TRBJ2-1, the complete variable domain reads GAGVSQSPRYKVAKRGQDVALRCDPISGHVSLFWYQQALGQGPEFLTYFQNEAQLDKSGLPSDRFFAERPEGSVSTLKIQRTQQEDSAVYLCASRTGVNYNEQFFGPGTRLTVL.

The rearrangement joins TRBV4-3 to TRBJ2-2, with D perhaps matching TRBD1 (5 bases). CDR1 is LGHNA and CDR2 is YSLEER in the germline V gene. V was pared by 0 bases and J by 5 bases, with 7 bases between. CDR3 length: 14 residues. The CDR3 loop reads CASSQDPGTGELFF. The CDR3 DNA follows: TGCGCCAGCAGCCAAGACCCAGGGACCGGGGAGCTGTTTTTT.

The rearrangement links TRBV6-5 to TRBJ1-1, with D hard to call. V was cut by 6 bases and J by 1 base, with 12 bases left in between. In germline, CDR1 is MNHEY, CDR2 SVGAGI. The CDR3 extends over 14 amino acids. The CDR3 sequence: CASSKSGGNTEAFF. The CDR3 bases are TGTGCCAGCAGCAAATCCGGAGGGAACACTGAAGCTTTCTTT.

V gene TRBV4-2 combines with J gene TRBJ2-5; unclear D gene. Trimming stripped 4 bases from V and 3 bases from J, with 9 bases between. There are 13 residues in the CDR3. From germline, CDR1 is LGHNA and CDR2 YNFKEQ. CDR3 nucleotide sequence: TGTGCCAGCAGCCCCCCCAGTGAAGAGACCCAGTACTTC. The encoded protein is CASSPPSEETQYF.

The chain couples TRBV9 to TRBJ2-2, with TRBD1 identical over 8 bases. V lost 1 base and J lost 1; bases outside the gene matches: 3. In germline, CDR1 is SGDLS, CDR2 YYNGEE. The CDR3 totals 16 residues. The chain's CDR3 is CASSVLGTGNTGELFF. The CDR3 DNA sequence: TGTGCCAGCAGCGTACTTGGGACAGGGAACACCGGGGAGCTGTTTTTT.

This chain joins TRBV5-1 and TRBJ1-5, with D maybe TRBD1 (6 bases). V was clipped by 4 bases and J by 7 bases, with 15 bases between them. The CDR3 spans 14 residues. Germline lookup yields CDR1 SGHRS and CDR2 YFSETQ. In nucleotides, the CDR3 is TGCGCCAGCAGCCTAAGGGGGGGGGACCAGCCCCAGCATTTT. The encoded protein is CASSLRGGDQPQHF.

This chain uses TRBV9 with TRBJ2-5; tentative D call: TRBD2 (6 bases). The CDR3 has 14 residues. The V end lost 4 bases, the J end lost 5 bases, and 15 bases lay between the germline ends. Germline V gene sequence: CDR1 SGDLS, CDR2 YYNGEE. CDR3 coding DNA: TGTGCCAGCAGCTTACGGGGAGGTATTGAGACCCAGTACTTC. It yields the protein CASSLRGGIETQYF.

The chain carries TRBV27 and TRBJ2-1, with a tentative D call TRBD2 (6 bases). The CDR3 is 14 residues long. The V and J ends lost 6 bases and 4 bases respectively, with 13 bases between them. Germline CDR1 reads MNHEY; CDR2 reads SMNVEV (reference sequence). As DNA, the CDR3 is TGTGCCAGCAGCCTTAGCGGACCTTACAATGAGCAGTTCTTC. It encodes CASSLSGPYNEQFF.

This clone has just a few counts. V is TRBV11-2 and J is TRBJ2-3; no clear D gene. This CDR3 has 16 amino acids. The V and J ends lost 4 bases and 2 bases respectively, with 16 bases between them. Germline CDR1 and CDR2: SGHAT and FQNNGV. The CDR3 nucleotides are TGTGCCAGCAGCTCGCGAATAAACGACATCACAGATACGCAGTATTTT. Residues: CASSSRINDITDTQYF.

This rearrangement joins TRBV6-1 to TRBJ2-7, with 7 bases aligning to TRBD1. The CDR3 has 12 residues. V was clipped by 6 bases and J by 6 bases; unmatched bases: 5. Germline lookup yields CDR1 MNHNS and CDR2 SASEGT. The CDR3 sequence: CASRPTGREQYF. The DNA of the CDR3 is TGTGCCAGCAGACCGACAGGGCGCGAGCAGTACTTC.

This rearrangement joins TRBV27 to TRBJ2-7, with 7 bases matching TRBD1. The CDR3 consists of 14 residues. The germline V gene has CDR1 MNHEY and CDR2 SMNVEV (reference sequence). The V and J ends lost 0 bases and 5 bases, in that order; junction bases with no gene match: 4. The CDR3 loop reads CASSLSAGGHEQYF. The CDR3 DNA sequence: TGTGCCAGCAGTTTATCGGCAGGGGGACACGAGCAGTACTTC.

This chain links TRBV5-4 with TRBJ2-5, with 11 bases identical to TRBD1. The CDR3 contains 17 residues. V lost 2 bases and J lost 5; bases outside the gene matches: 11. Germline V lookup: CDR1 SGHNT, CDR2 YYREEE (reference sequence). The CDR3 region is CASSFNGGQGAWETQYF. The CDR3, as DNA: TGTGCCAGCAGCTTTAATGGAGGACAGGGGGCTTGGGAGACCCAGTACTTC.

This chain uses TRBV7-6 with TRBJ2-5; weak D call: TRBD2 (7 bases). Trimming shortened V by 5 bases and J by 4 bases, and 20 bases separated the two germline ends. The CDR3 consists of 16 residues. CDR1 is SGHVS, CDR2 FNYEAQ, per germline. The CDR3 spells CASSRNSGGVRETQYF. The CDR3 DNA reads as TGTGCCAGCAGCCGGAATTCGGGGGGCGTTCGAGAGACCCAGTACTTC.

This clone has only a few counts. The V and J genes are TRBV30 and TRBJ1-5; no definite D call. CDR1 is GTSNPN and CDR2 is SVGIG in the germline V gene (reference sequence). CDR3 length: 12 amino acids. Trimming took off 1 base at V and 4 bases at J, with 5 bases between the two ends. CDR3 in amino acids: CAWSGRNQPQHF. CDR3 in DNA: TGTGCCTGGAGTGGCCGGAATCAGCCCCAGCATTTT.

The rearrangement joins TRBV30 to TRBJ2-5; 11 bases match TRBD2. This CDR3 spans 15 amino acids. The germline V gene has CDR1 GTSNPN and CDR2 SVGIG (reference sequence). V shed 5 bases, J shed 4 bases, and the junction held 9 bases outside the gene matches. The CDR3 DNA follows: TGTGCCTGGGGATTTAGCGGGGGGGCGGGAGAGACCCAGTACTTC. Its protein is CAWGFSGGAGETQYF.

The CDR3 loop is CASSQLSGEAFF. In nucleotides, the CDR3 is TGTGCCAGCAGCCAGCTTTCAGGGGAGGCTTTCTTT. This chain connects TRBV4-2 to TRBJ1-1, with a tentative D call TRBD1 (6 bases). V lost 3 bases and J lost 11, with 13 bases in between. Per the germline V gene, CDR1 is LGHNA and CDR2 is YNFKEQ. This CDR3 region has 12 residues.

The rearrangement uses TRBV5-1 and TRBJ1-2; no clear D gene. V lost 0 bases to trimming and J lost 4 bases, with 16 bases between them. Germline V gives CDR1 SGHRS, CDR2 YFSETQ. The CDR3 sequence is 16 residues long. The CDR3 is CASSLGPSKTPYGYTF. CDR3 sequence (DNA): TGCGCCAGCAGCTTGGGCCCGTCGAAGACACCCTATGGCTACACCTTC.

CDR3 in DNA: TGCAGCGTTCCTAGCGTTAGCACAGATACGCAGTATTTT. Translating gives CSVPSVSTDTQYF. This sequence joins TRBV29-1 and TRBJ2-3; a possible D gene is TRBD2 (6 bases). Germline assignment: CDR1 SQVTM and CDR2 ANQGSEA. V dropped 5 bases and J dropped 0 bases, with 9 bases sitting between them. This CDR3 has 13 residues.

This sequence joins TRBV10-1 and TRBJ2-3; the D is unclear. V was pared by 0 bases and J by 0 bases, with 10 bases between. The CDR3 contains 16 residues. The germline V gene has CDR1 WNHNN and CDR2 SYGVQD (reference sequence). CDR3 protein: CASSESRSPSTDTQYF. CDR3 coding DNA: TGCGCCAGCAGTGAGTCGAGGAGCCCTAGCACAGATACGCAGTATTTT.